The 2 T cell receptor beta chains given below trace back to one sample, sequenced in a study of blood T cell repertoires in COVID-19. Sequencing was performed with immunoSEQ multiplex PCR; in TCRdb, only in-frame clones are kept and a portion is missing. The table includes about 64,000 clones, approximately 90% detected once. Sequencing used PBMCs or T cells enriched from blood (not recorded which). Source of these receptors: a woman in her thirties or forties who had recovered from COVID-19.

The chain couples TRBV6-5 to TRBJ1-2, with D possibly TRBD1 on 6 matching bases. In germline, CDR1 is MNHEY, CDR2 SVGAGI. The CDR3 extends over 13 amino acids. Trimming stripped 3 bases from V and 4 bases from J, with 9 bases between. CDR3 sequence reads: CASSYLGAYGYTF. The CDR3, as DNA: TGTGCCAGCAGTTATTTGGGGGCCTATGGCTACACCTTC.

V is TRBV7-9 and J is TRBJ1-1; D is undetermined. Trimming shortened V by 6 bases and J by 0 bases, and 11 bases separated the two germline ends. Germline CDR1 SEHNR, CDR2 FQNEAQ (reference sequence). The CDR3 extends over 14 amino acids. The CDR3 here is CASRSTRLNTEAFF. The CDR3 DNA sequence: TGTGCCAGCAGGTCGACTCGTCTGAACACTGAAGCTTTCTTT.